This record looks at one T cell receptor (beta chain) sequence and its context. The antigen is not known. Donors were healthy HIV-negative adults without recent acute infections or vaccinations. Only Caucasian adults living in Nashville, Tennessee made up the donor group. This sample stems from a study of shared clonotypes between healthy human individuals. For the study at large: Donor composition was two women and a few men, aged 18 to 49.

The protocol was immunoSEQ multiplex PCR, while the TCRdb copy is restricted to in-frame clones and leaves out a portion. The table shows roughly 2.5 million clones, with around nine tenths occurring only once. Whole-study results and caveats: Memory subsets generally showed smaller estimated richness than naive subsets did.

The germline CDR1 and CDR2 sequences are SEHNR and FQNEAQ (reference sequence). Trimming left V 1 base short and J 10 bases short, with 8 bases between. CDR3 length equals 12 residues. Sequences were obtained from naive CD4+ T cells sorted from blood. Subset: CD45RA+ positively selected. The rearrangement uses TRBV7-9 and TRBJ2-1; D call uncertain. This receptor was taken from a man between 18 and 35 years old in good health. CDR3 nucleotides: TGTGCCAGCAGCTTAGTCGGCTGGGAGCAGTTCTTC. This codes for CASSLVGWEQFF.